The 5 T cell receptor beta chains listed next were all sequenced from one sample in a study of OX40 agonist ivuxolimab in advanced cancers. The data were produced by immunoSEQ multiplex PCR, yet TCRdb's version contains in-frame clones alone and is incomplete. Among about 48,000 clones, around nine tenths were seen once, and the ten largest hold approximately 6.3%. This specimen consisted of CD4+ or CD8+ T cells sorted from blood, obtained in a trial of the OX40 agonist ivuxolimab. Source of these receptors: an adult with an advanced solid tumor such as melanoma, head and neck, liver or kidney cancer.

This chain uses TRBV15 with TRBJ1-4; no firm D call. The V gene's germline CDR1 is LNHNV and CDR2 YYDKDF (reference sequence). The CDR3 spans 14 residues. V was clipped by 4 bases and J by 0 bases, with 6 bases between them. DNA for the CDR3: TGTGCCACCAGCAAACTAGCAACTAATGAAAAACTGTTTTTT. It yields the protein CATSKLATNEKLFF.

The chain recombines TRBV30 with TRBJ1-1; 7 nucleotides line up with TRBD1. Germline trimming cut 5 bases from V and 6 bases from J; bases unmatched to any gene: 6. Germline CDR1 is GTSNPN and CDR2 is SVGIG (reference sequence). This CDR3 region has 12 residues. Here the CDR3 reads CAWDDRDPEAFF. The CDR3 DNA reads TGTGCCTGGGACGACAGGGACCCTGAAGCTTTCTTT.

The DNA of the CDR3 is TGTGCCAGCAGTGTAACCGGGACTAGCGGAGATACGCAGTATTTT. It encodes CASSVTGTSGDTQYF. The V gene is TRBV25-1, the J gene TRBJ2-3; TRBD2 aligns across 11 bases. CDR1 is MGHDK, CDR2 SYGVNS, per germline. CDR3 length equals 15 residues. V lost 4 bases and J lost 5; bases outside the gene matches: 5.

The chain is built from TRBV27 and TRBJ1-2; TRBD1 aligns across 7 bases. Germline loops: CDR1 MNHEY, CDR2 SMNVEV (reference sequence). Unmatched junction bases numbered 16, after V lost 4 bases and J lost 8 bases. CDR3 length: 16 residues. Here the CDR3 reads CASSSRTGQLLGGYTF. The CDR3 coding sequence is TGTGCCAGCAGTTCGAGGACAGGACAATTGCTCGGGGGCTACACCTTC.

The chain employs TRBV9 and TRBJ1-1; no firm D call. The germline V gene has CDR1 SGDLS and CDR2 YYNGEE. Trimming shortened V by 0 bases and J by 1 base, and 4 bases separated the two germline ends. This CDR3 comprises 13 residues. CDR3 sequence reads: CASSVDKNTEAFF. In DNA, the CDR3 is TGTGCCAGCAGCGTAGACAAGAACACTGAAGCTTTCTTT.